These 5 T cell receptor beta chains share one sample of origin, sequenced in a study of tumor and adjacent non-tumor tissue in lung cancer. RNA was extracted from bulk tissue without any cell sorting. Three rounds of nested PCR, following a modified ARM-PCR protocol, produced the TCRbeta library. TCRdb ran MiXCR on the multiplex PCR reads and lists one entry per CDR3 protein. The sample yields roughly 66,000 distinct CDR3 sequences, about 80% seen once. The source material was lung tumor tissue. These receptor sequences come from a man aged 55 to 70 with non-small cell lung cancer.

Regarding this clonotype: One junction end disagrees with the germline gene, perhaps due to a read error. The chain uses TRBV10-1 and TRBJ2-7; D uncertain. CDR1 WNHNN and CDR2 SYGVQD come from the germline V gene (reference sequence). The CDR3 length is 12 residues. The CDR3: CASREFVYEQYF. The DNA of the CDR3 is TGCGCCAGCAGGGAGTTTGTCTACGAGCAGTACTTC.

Notes on this clonotype: Because it lacks the conserved phenylalanine or tryptophan at the end, this CDR3 is likely a read error. The chain's CDR3 is CASSKRQAGQETQYL. The CDR3 DNA sequence: TGTGCCAGCAGCAAAAGACAGGCGGGCCAAGAGACCCAGTACTTA. The V call is TRBV28, the J call TRBJ2-5; D might be TRBD1 (6 bases). Deletions cut 6 bases from V and 1 base from J, with 15 bases between. Germline V lookup: CDR1 MDHEN, CDR2 SYDVKM. The CDR3 length is 15 residues.

Worth noting for this clonotype: A much larger clone lies a single base off, so this may be a read error. This chain uses TRBV5-1 with TRBJ1-1; D may be TRBD1 (5 bases). The CDR3 consists of 15 residues. CDR1 is SGHRS and CDR2 is YFSETQ in the germline V gene. Trimming stripped 3 bases from V and 2 bases from J, with 14 bases between. The CDR3 region has the DNA TGCGCCAGCAGCTCAGGCTGGGGGATTAACACTGAAGCTTTCTTT. Translating gives CASSSGWGINTEAFF.

In regard to this clonotype: No conserved phenylalanine or tryptophan ends this CDR3, so it is likely a read error. The chain carries TRBV6-6 and TRBJ2-7; D possibly uses TRBD1 or TRBD2 (5 bases each). This CDR3 is built from 12 residues. CDR1 is MNHNY, CDR2 SVGAGI, per germline (reference sequence). This CDR3 is CASMERGYEQYL. DNA of the CDR3: TGTGCTAGCATGGAGAGGGGATACGAGCAGTACTTA.

A remark on this clonotype: The conserved closing phenylalanine or tryptophan is absent in this CDR3, likely reflecting a read error. The chain couples TRBV6-5 to TRBJ2-7; TRBD2 might be the D (5 bases). Germline-derived CDR1 and CDR2 are MNHEY and SVGAGI. The CDR3 is 15 residues long. Trimming left V 7 bases short and J 3 bases short, with 19 bases between. CDR3 in DNA: TGTGCCAGCAATCCCCTCCCCGGGGAGATCTACGAGCAGTACCTC. Translation: CASNPLPGEIYEQYL.